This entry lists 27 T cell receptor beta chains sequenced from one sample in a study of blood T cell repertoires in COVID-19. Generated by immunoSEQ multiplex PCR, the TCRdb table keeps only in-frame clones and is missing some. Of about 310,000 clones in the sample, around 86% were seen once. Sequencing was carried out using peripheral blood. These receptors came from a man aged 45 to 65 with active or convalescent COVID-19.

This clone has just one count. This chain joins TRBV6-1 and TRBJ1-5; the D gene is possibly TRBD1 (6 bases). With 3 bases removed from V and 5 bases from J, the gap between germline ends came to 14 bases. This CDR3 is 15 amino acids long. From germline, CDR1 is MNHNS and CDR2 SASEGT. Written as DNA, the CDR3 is TGTGCCAGCAGTGAGGGACCCAGGGGCTATCAGCCCCAGCATTTT. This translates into CASSEGPRGYQPQHF.

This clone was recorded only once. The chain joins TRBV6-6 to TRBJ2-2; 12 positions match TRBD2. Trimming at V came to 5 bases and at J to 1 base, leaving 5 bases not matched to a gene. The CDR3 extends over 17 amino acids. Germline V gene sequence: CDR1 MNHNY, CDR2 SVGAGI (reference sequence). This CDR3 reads CASSPGTSGWNTGELFF. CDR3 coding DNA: TGTGCCAGCAGTCCCGGGACTAGCGGGTGGAACACCGGGGAGCTGTTTTTT.

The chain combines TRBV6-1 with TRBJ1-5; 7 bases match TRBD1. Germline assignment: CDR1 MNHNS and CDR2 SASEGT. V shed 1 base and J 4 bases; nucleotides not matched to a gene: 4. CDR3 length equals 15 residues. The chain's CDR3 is CASSEVSQGNQPQHF. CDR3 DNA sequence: TGTGCCAGCAGTGAAGTGTCACAGGGGAATCAGCCCCAGCATTTT.

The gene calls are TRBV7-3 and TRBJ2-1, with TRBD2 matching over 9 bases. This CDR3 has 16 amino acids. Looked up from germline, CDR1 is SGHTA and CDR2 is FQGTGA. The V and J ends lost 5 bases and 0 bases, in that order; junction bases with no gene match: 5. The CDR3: CASSRAAGGSYNEQFF. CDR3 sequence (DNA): TGTGCCAGCAGCCGCGCAGCGGGGGGCTCCTACAATGAGCAGTTCTTC.

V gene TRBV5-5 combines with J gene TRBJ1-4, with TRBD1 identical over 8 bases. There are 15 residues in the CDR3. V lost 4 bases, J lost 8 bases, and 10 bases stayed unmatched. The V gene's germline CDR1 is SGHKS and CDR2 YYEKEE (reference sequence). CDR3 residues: CASSLPGTGGEKLFF. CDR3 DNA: TGTGCCAGCAGCCTCCCCGGGACAGGAGGCGAAAAACTGTTTTTT. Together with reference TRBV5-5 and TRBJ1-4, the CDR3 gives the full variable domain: DAGVTQSPTHLIKTRGQQVTLRCSPISGHKSVSWYQQVLGQGPQFIFQYYEKEERGRGNFPDRFSARQFPNYSSELNVNALLLGDSALYLCASSLPGTGGEKLFFGSGTQLSVL.

The CDR3 nucleotides are TGTGCCAGCAAGGTTGACCGGAGCATGTACAATGAGCAGTTCTTC. It translates to CASKVDRSMYNEQFF. This sequence joins TRBV2 and TRBJ2-1; D is unclear. There are 15 residues in the CDR3. CDR1 and CDR2 from the germline V gene are SNHLY and FYNNEI. The V and J ends lost 7 bases and 4 bases respectively, with 17 bases between them.

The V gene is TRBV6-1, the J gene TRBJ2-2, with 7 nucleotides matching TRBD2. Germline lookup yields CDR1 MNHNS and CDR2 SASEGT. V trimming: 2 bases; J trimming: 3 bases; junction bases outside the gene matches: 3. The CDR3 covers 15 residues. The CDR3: CASSEHGGYTGELFF. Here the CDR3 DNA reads TGTGCCAGCAGTGAACACGGGGGGTACACCGGGGAGCTGTTTTTT.

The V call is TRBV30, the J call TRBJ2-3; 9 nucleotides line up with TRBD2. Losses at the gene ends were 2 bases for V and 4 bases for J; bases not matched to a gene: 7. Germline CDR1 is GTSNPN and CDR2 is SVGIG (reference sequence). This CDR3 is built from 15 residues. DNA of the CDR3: TGTGCCTGGAGTAAGCTAGCGGGATGCGCAGATACGCAGTATTTT. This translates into CAWSKLAGCADTQYF.

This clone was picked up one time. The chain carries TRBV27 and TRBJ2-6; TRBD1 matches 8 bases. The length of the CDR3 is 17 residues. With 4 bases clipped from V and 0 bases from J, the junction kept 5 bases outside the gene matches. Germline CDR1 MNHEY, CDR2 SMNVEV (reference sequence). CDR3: CASSSTGVPSGANVLTF. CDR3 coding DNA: TGTGCCAGCAGTTCGACAGGGGTCCCCTCTGGGGCCAACGTCCTGACTTTC. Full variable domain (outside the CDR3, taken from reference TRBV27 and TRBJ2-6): EAQVTQNPRYLITVTGKKLTVTCSQNMNHEYMSWYRQDPGLGLRQIYYSMNVEVTDKGDVPEGYKVSRKEKRNFPLILESPSPNQTSLYFCASSSTGVPSGANVLTFGAGSRLTVL.

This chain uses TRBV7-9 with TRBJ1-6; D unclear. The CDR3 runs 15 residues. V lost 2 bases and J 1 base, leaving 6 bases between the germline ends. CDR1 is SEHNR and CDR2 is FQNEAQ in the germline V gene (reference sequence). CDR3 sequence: CASSLTSSYNSPLHF. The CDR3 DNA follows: TGTGCCAGCAGCTTAACCAGTTCCTATAATTCACCCCTCCACTTT.

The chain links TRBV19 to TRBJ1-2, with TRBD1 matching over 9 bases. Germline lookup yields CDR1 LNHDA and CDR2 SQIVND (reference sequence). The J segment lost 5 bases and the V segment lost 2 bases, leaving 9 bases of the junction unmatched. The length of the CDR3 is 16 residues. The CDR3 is CASSILGQGTRYGYTF. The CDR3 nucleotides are TGTGCCAGTAGTATACTCGGACAGGGGACTCGGTATGGCTACACCTTC.

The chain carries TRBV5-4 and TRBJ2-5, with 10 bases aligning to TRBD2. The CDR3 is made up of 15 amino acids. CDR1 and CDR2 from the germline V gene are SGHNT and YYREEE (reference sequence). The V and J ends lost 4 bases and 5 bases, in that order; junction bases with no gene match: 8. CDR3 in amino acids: CASSPVASGGETQYF. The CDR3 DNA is TGTGCCAGCAGCCCGGTGGCTAGCGGGGGTGAGACCCAGTACTTC.

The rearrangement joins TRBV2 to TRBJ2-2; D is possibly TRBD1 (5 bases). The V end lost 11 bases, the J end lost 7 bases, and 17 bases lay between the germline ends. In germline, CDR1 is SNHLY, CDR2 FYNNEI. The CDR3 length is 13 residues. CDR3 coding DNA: TGTGCCCAAGCCGCGGATAGGGGCGGGGAGCTGTTTTTT. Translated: CAQAADRGGELFF.

Here the CDR3 DNA reads TGTGCCAGCAGGAAGTGGGTGGTAGGGAGAATGAACACTGAAGCTTTCTTT. It is translated as CASRKWVVGRMNTEAFF. V gene TRBV27 combines with J gene TRBJ1-1; D call uncertain. Germline V CDR1 and CDR2: MNHEY, SMNVEV (reference sequence). This CDR3 contains 17 residues. The V and J ends lost 6 bases and 0 bases respectively, with 20 bases between them.

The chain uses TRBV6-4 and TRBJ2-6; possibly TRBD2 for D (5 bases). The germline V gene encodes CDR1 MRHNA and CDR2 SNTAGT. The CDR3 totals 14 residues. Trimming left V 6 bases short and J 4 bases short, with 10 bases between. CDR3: CASSRGFGANVLTF. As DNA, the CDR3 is TGTGCCAGCAGCCGGGGTTTCGGGGCCAACGTCCTGACTTTC.

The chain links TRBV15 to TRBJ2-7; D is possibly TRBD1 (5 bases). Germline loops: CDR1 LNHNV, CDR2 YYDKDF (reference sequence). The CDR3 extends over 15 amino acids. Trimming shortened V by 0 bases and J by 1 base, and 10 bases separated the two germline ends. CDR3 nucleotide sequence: TGTGCCACCAGCAGAGATCCGTCAGGGTCCTACGAGCAGTACTTC. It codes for CATSRDPSGSYEQYF.

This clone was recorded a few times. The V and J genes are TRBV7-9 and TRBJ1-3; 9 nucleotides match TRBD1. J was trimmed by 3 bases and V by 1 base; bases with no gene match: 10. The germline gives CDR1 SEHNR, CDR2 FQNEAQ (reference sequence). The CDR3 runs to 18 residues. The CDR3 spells CASSLVVGTGSRGNTIYF. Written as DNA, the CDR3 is TGTGCCAGCAGCTTAGTCGTTGGGACAGGGAGTCGTGGAAACACCATATATTTT. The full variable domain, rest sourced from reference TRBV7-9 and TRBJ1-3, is DTGVSQNPRHKITKRGQNVTFRCDPISEHNRLYWYRQTLGQGPEFLTYFQNEAQLEKSRLLSDRFSAERPKGSFSTLEIQRTEQGDSAMYLCASSLVVGTGSRGNTIYFGEGSWLTVV.

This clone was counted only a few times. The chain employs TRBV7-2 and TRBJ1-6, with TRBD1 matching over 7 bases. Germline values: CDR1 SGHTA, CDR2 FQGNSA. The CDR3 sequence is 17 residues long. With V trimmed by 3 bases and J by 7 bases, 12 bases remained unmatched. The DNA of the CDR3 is TGTGCCAGCAGCTTGAAGCTGCAGGGGGTTAAAAATTCACCCCTCCACTTT. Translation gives CASSLKLQGVKNSPLHF.

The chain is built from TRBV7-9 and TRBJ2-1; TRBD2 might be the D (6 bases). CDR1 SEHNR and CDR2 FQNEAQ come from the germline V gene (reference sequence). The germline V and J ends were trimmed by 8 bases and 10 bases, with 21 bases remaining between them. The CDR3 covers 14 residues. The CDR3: CASREQDSLLEQFF. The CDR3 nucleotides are TGTGCCAGCCGGGAGCAGGACTCTCTCTTGGAGCAGTTCTTC.

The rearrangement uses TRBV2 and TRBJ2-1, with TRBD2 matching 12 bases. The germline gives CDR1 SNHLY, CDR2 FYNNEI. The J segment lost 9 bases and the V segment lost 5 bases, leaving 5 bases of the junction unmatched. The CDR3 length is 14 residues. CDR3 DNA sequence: TGTGCCAGCAGTCTAGCGGGAGGGCCCCGTGAGCAGTTCTTC. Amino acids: CASSLAGGPREQFF.

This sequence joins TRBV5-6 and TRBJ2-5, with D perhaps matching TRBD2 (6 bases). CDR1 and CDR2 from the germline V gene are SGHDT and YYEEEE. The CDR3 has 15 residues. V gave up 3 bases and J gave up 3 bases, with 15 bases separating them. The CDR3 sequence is CASSSSLSGKETQYF. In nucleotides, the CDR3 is TGTGCCAGCAGCTCAAGCCTTAGCGGTAAAGAGACCCAGTACTTC. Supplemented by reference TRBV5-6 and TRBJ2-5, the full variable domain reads DAGVTQSPTHLIKTRGQQVTLRCSPKSGHDTVSWYQQALGQGPQFIFQYYEEEERQRGNFPDRFSGHQFPNYSSELNVNALLLGDSALYLCASSSSLSGKETQYFGPGTRLLVL.

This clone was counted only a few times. CDR3 region: CASSLPGQGAGEQYF. CDR3 sequence (DNA): TGTGCCAGCAGCTTACCGGGACAGGGGGCCGGAGAGCAGTACTTC. This sequence joins TRBV7-2 and TRBJ2-7, with 12 bases lining up with TRBD1. Trimming removed 2 bases from V and 7 bases from J; junction bases left unmatched: 6. CDR1 is SGHTA, CDR2 FQGNSA, per germline. This CDR3 has 15 residues.

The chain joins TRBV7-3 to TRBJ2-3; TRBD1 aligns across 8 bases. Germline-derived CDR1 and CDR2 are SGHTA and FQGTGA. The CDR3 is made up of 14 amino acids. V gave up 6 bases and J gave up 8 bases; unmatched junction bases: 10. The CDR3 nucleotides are TGTGCCAGCAGTAGGACCCTAACAGGGGGTACGCAGTATTTT. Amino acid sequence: CASSRTLTGGTQYF.

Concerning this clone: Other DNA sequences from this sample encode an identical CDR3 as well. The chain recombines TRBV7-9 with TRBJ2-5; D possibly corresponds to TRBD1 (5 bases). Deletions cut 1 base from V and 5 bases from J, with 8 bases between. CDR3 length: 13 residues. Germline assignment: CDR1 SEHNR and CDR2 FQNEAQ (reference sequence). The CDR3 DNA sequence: TGTGCCAGCAGCTTAGGGGGCTGGGAGACCCAGTACTTC. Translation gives CASSLGGWETQYF.

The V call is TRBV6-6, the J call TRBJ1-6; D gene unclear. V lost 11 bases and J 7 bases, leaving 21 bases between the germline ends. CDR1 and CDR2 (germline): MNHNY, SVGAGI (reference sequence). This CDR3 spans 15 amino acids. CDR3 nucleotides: TGTGCCGGGTCACACGGTAGCGGGTACAATTCACCCCTCCACTTT. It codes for CAGSHGSGYNSPLHF.

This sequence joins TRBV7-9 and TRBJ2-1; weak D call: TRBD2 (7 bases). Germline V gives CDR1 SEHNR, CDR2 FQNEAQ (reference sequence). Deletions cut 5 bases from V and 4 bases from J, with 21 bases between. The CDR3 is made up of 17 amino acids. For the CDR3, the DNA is TGTGCCAGCAGCCCACGGGGTTTGGGGGGGCTGTACAATGAGCAGTTCTTC. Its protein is CASSPRGLGGLYNEQFF.

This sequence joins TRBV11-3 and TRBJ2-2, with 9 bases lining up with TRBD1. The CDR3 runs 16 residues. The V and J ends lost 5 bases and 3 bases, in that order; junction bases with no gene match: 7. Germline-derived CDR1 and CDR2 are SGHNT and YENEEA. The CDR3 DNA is TGTGCCAGCAGCCCAGGGACAGGGAAGGACACCGGGGAGCTGTTTTTT. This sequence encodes CASSPGTGKDTGELFF. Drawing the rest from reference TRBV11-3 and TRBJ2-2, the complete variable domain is EAGVVQSPRYKIIEKKQPVAFWCNPISGHNTLYWYLQNLGQGPELLIRYENEEAVDDSQLPKDRFSAERLKGVDSTLKIQPAELGDSAVYLCASSPGTGKDTGELFFGEGSRLTVL.